This T cell receptor (beta chain) was recorded in a study of molecular identifiers for immune sequencing clone quantification. This clonotype was seen a handful of times. From the PCR reads, TCRdb called clonotypes with MiXCR, one entry per CDR3 protein. The sample consists of about 640,000 distinct CDR3 sequences, just under 20% of them appearing once. Germline V gene lookup returns CDR1 SEHNR and CDR2 FQNEAQ (reference sequence). The CDR3 covers 18 residues. V lost 5 bases and J lost 0, with 23 bases in between. The receptor comes from a human donor in good health. Some libraries in this study had Jurkat cell RNA spiked in. The sequenced sample consisted of naive CD8+ T cells from blood, with Jurkat cell RNA spiked in. Sample subset: FACS-sorted CD8+CD4-CCR7+CD45RA+ naive T cells. This chain uses TRBV7-9 with TRBJ2-7; a weak D match, TRBD2 (5 bases). This chain's CDR3 is CASSHRRSLQLNSYEQYF. CDR3 in DNA: TGTGCCAGCAGCCACCGGAGGAGTCTCCAACTTAACTCCTACGAGCAGTACTTC.